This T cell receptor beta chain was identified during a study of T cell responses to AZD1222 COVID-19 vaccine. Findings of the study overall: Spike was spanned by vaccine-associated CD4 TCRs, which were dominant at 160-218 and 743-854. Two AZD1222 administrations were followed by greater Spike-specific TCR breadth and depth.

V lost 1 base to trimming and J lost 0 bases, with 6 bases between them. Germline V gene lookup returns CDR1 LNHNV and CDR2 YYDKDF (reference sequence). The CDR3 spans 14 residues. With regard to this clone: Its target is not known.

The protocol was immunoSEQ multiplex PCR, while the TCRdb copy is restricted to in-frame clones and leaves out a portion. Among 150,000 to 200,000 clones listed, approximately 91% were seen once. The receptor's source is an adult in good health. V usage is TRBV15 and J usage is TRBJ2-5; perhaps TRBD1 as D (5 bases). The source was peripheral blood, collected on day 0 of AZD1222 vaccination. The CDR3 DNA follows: TGTGCCACCAGCAGAGGACAGAACCAAGAGACCCAGTACTTC. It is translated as CATSRGQNQETQYF. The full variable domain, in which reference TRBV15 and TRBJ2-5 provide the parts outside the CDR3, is DAMVIQNPRYQVTQFGKPVTLSCSQTLNHNVMYWYQQKSSQAPKLLFHYYDKDFNNEADTPDNFQSRRPNTSFCFLDIRSPGLGDTAMYLCATSRGQNQETQYFGPGTRLLVL.